The 3 T cell receptor beta chains presented below share a single source sample, sequenced in a study of shared clonotypes between healthy human individuals. Method: immunoSEQ multiplex PCR; TCRdb's copy keeps in-frame clones and lacks some. In the table there are 2 million to 2.5 million clones, just over 90% of which are singletons. Sequenced: naive CD4+ T cells from PBMCs. Described subset: CD45RA+ positively selected. These TCRs come from a man between 18 and 35 years old in good health. Some clones in this sample may be carry-over from other donors' samples.

The V and J genes are TRBV19 and TRBJ2-7; 7 bases fit TRBD2. The trim removed 3 bases at V and 3 bases at J, leaving 5 bases unmatched. Germline V gives CDR1 LNHDA, CDR2 SQIVND (reference sequence). There are 14 residues in the CDR3. This CDR3 reads CASSMGGLNYEQYF. DNA for the CDR3: TGTGCCAGTAGTATGGGGGGACTAAACTACGAGCAGTACTTC.

This chain joins TRBV6-5 and TRBJ2-1; D might be TRBD2 (6 bases). Germline assignment: CDR1 MNHEY and CDR2 SVGAGI. This CDR3 is built from 14 residues. The ends were cut back, 6 bases at V and 1 base at J, with 10 bases in the middle. DNA of the CDR3: TGTGCCAGCAGGGCCCGGGGGTCCTACAATGAGCAGTTCTTC. Translation: CASRARGSYNEQFF.

The chain has TRBV30 and TRBJ2-3; a possible D gene is TRBD2 (5 bases). V was clipped by 2 bases and J by 0 bases, with 15 bases between them. The V gene's germline CDR1 is GTSNPN and CDR2 SVGIG (reference sequence). This CDR3 contains 16 residues. The CDR3 reads CAWSRTGLPSTDTQYF. CDR3 DNA: TGTGCCTGGAGTCGAACGGGGTTACCTAGCACAGATACGCAGTATTTT.